The 28 T cell receptor beta chains below were found in one sample sequenced in a study of T cell responses to AZD1222 COVID-19 vaccine (dated by TCRdb to about 2021). Library construction relied on the immunoSEQ multiplex PCR assay. In TCRdb, the immuneACCESS table is reduced to in-frame sequences with V and J assigned. These tables do not hold every clone; where another copy was compared, an unresolved V gene accounts for under half, and the others remain unexplained. Present in this sample are about 130,000 clones, roughly 90% of which were seen just once. 1.5% to 2% of the sample rests with the top ten. The time point label on this specimen signifies: baseline before first vaccination. The starting material was peripheral blood, obtained on day 0 of AZD1222 vaccination. The receptors derive from an adult in good health.

The chain uses TRBV5-6 and TRBJ1-6, with D possibly matching TRBD1 (6 bases). CDR1 is SGHDT and CDR2 is YYEEEE in the germline V gene. V dropped 4 bases and J dropped 7 bases, with 15 bases sitting between them. The CDR3 is 15 amino acids. CDR3 region: CASSLDRLRNSPLHF. The CDR3 nucleotides are TGTGCCAGCAGCCTTGACAGGCTCCGAAATTCACCCCTCCACTTT.

The V gene is TRBV11-2, the J gene TRBJ1-1, with D maybe TRBD1 (6 bases). Germline V lookup: CDR1 SGHAT, CDR2 FQNNGV. The CDR3 covers 13 residues. Between the trimmed V and J ends, which lost 3 bases and 1 base, there was a span of 6 bases. CDR3 in amino acids: CASSLTGNTEAFF. CDR3 sequence (DNA): TGTGCCAGCAGCTTGACAGGGAACACTGAAGCTTTCTTT.

The V gene is TRBV10-3, the J gene TRBJ1-2; a possible D gene is TRBD1 (6 bases). The CDR3 has 12 amino acids. CDR1 and CDR2 (germline): ENHRY, SYGVKD. V gave up 7 bases and J gave up 4 bases, with 10 bases separating them. CDR3 in DNA: TGTGCCATCAACGACAGGACCTATGGCTACACCTTC. It yields the protein CAINDRTYGYTF.

The rearrangement joins TRBV6-2 or TRBV6-3 to TRBJ1-1; no definite D call. The germline V gene encodes CDR1 MNHEY and CDR2 SVGEGT. Trimming removed 4 bases from V and 0 bases from J, with 6 bases in between. CDR3 length: 13 residues. CDR3 in amino acids: CASSWAVNTEAFF. DNA of the CDR3: TGTGCCAGCAGTTGGGCAGTGAACACTGAAGCTTTCTTT.

The genes are TRBV6-5 and TRBJ2-1, with 9 bases aligning to TRBD2. With 4 bases clipped from V and 4 bases from J, the junction kept 8 bases outside the gene matches. The germline gives CDR1 MNHEY, CDR2 SVGAGI. CDR3 length: 16 amino acids. Here the CDR3 reads CASSLIAGEGYNEQFF. DNA of the CDR3: TGTGCCAGCAGTTTGATAGCGGGAGAGGGATACAATGAGCAGTTCTTC.

This clone has only a few counts. The V and J genes are TRBV27 and TRBJ1-4; D not resolved. Germline V CDR1 and CDR2: MNHEY, SMNVEV (reference sequence). The length of the CDR3 is 12 residues. Trimming took 6 bases from V and 6 from J, leaving 8 bases between them. CDR3 sequence: CASREGHEKLFF. The CDR3 DNA reads as TGTGCCAGCAGAGAAGGGCATGAAAAACTGTTTTTT.

This rearrangement joins TRBV7-9 to TRBJ1-4; 8 bases are shared with TRBD1. CDR1 SEHNR and CDR2 FQNEAQ come from the germline V gene (reference sequence). The junction had 6 bases not matched to a gene; V was cut back by 5 bases and J by 7 bases. The CDR3 is 14 amino acids. The CDR3 sequence: CASSRDRGIEKLFF. Here the CDR3 DNA reads TGTGCCAGCAGCAGAGACAGGGGAATTGAAAAACTGTTTTTT.

The rearrangement joins TRBV3-1 (or the pseudogene TRBV3-2) to TRBJ2-7, with TRBD2 as a possible D gene (5 bases). V dropped 3 bases and J dropped 7 bases, with 7 bases sitting between them. Germline-derived CDR1 and CDR2 are LGHDT and YNNKEL (reference sequence). The CDR3 runs to 11 residues. CDR3 region: CASSQREEQYF. In DNA, the CDR3 is TGTGCCAGCAGCCAGAGGGAAGAGCAGTACTTC.

This clone occurred once. The rearrangement links TRBV12-3 or TRBV12-4 to TRBJ1-5; the match to TRBD1 covers 7 bases. The CDR3 is 13 residues long. The J segment lost 7 bases and the V segment lost 7 bases, leaving 7 bases of the junction unmatched. The CDR3 DNA follows: TGTGCCAGCACCGAGGGGGCCGGACAGCCCCAGCATTTT. Residues: CASTEGAGQPQHF.

This chain joins TRBV5-5 and TRBJ2-3, with D unresolved. CDR1 is SGHKS, CDR2 YYEKEE, per germline (reference sequence). Between the trimmed V and J ends, which lost 2 bases and 6 bases, there was a span of 7 bases. This CDR3 region has 12 residues. CDR3 bases: TGTGCCAGCAGCTTTCCGAGGGATACGCAGTATTTT. Residues: CASSFPRDTQYF.

The chain joins TRBV27 to TRBJ1-1; D remains unclear. Per germline, CDR1 MNHEY and CDR2 SMNVEV (reference sequence). V lost 1 base, J lost 0 bases, and 9 bases lay in between. The CDR3 totals 15 residues. DNA of the CDR3: TGTGCCAGCAGTTTATATCCCGGTATGAACACTGAAGCTTTCTTT. It yields the protein CASSLYPGMNTEAFF.

The CDR3 sequence is CASSIGMSGVEAFF. The DNA of the CDR3 is TGTGCCAGTAGTATCGGAATGAGTGGGGTTGAAGCTTTCTTT. This sequence joins TRBV19 and TRBJ1-1, with D hard to call. CDR1 and CDR2 from the germline V gene are LNHDA and SQIVND (reference sequence). The ends were cut back, 3 bases at V and 7 bases at J, with 15 bases in the middle. CDR3 length: 14 residues.

V gene TRBV5-1 combines with J gene TRBJ1-1; the D gene is possibly TRBD1 (6 bases). V was clipped by 4 bases and J by 8 bases, with 18 bases between them. Germline CDR1 and CDR2: SGHRS and YFSETQ. The CDR3 totals 14 residues. The DNA for the CDR3 is TGCGCCAGCAGCCCCGGGGACCCAAGGGGGGAAGCTTTCTTT. This encodes CASSPGDPRGEAFF.

This rearrangement joins TRBV3-1 (or the pseudogene TRBV3-2) to TRBJ1-1, with TRBD1 matching 8 bases. This CDR3 region has 13 residues. Germline V gene data show CDR1 as LGHDT and CDR2 as YNNKEL (reference sequence). V lost 4 bases and J lost 9; bases outside the gene matches: 7. CDR3 in amino acids: CASSPIRTGKAFF. The CDR3 nucleotides are TGTGCCAGCAGCCCGATTCGGACAGGGAAAGCTTTCTTT.

The rearrangement links TRBV7-2 to TRBJ1-5, with D possibly TRBD1 on 5 matching bases. V lost 4 bases and J 1 base, leaving 11 bases between the germline ends. The germline V gene has CDR1 SGHTA and CDR2 FQGNSA. This CDR3 spans 15 amino acids. CDR3 DNA sequence: TGTGCCAGCAGCTCTCAGGGCAGCAGCAATCAGCCCCAGCATTTT. Protein sequence: CASSSQGSSNQPQHF.

This clone was seen once. The J gene is TRBJ1-6, the V gene TRBV27; no firm D call. Germline loops: CDR1 MNHEY, CDR2 SMNVEV (reference sequence). V was pared by 2 bases and J by 6 bases, with 8 bases between. The CDR3 is 14 amino acids. CDR3 protein: CASSLARVNSPLHF. In DNA, the CDR3 is TGTGCCAGCAGTTTAGCCCGGGTTAATTCACCCCTCCACTTT.

The V gene is TRBV7-9, the J gene TRBJ1-1, with D unresolved. V lost 5 bases, J lost 3 bases, and 7 bases lay in between. Per germline, CDR1 SEHNR and CDR2 FQNEAQ (reference sequence). The CDR3 sequence is 12 residues long. The CDR3: CASSLSYTEAFF. In DNA, the CDR3 is TGTGCCAGCAGCCTCAGCTACACTGAAGCTTTCTTT.

The gene calls are TRBV5-1 and TRBJ1-1; TRBD1 is a possible D gene (5 bases). This CDR3 has 17 amino acids. CDR1 is SGHRS and CDR2 is YFSETQ in the germline V gene. V dropped 4 bases and J dropped 3 bases, with 22 bases sitting between them. CDR3 sequence reads: CASSALGSPGVDTEAFF. In DNA, the CDR3 is TGCGCCAGCAGCGCCCTGGGAAGTCCGGGGGTCGACACTGAAGCTTTCTTT.

V gene TRBV21-1 combines with J gene TRBJ1-1. TRBV21-1 is tagged as a pseudogene. The CDR3 extends over 13 amino acids. As DNA, the CDR3 is TGTGCCAGCAGCCTTCGAGGGAACACTGAAGCTTTCTTT. This sequence encodes CASSLRGNTEAFF.

The chain has TRBV4-3 and TRBJ1-2, with TRBD1 matching 7 bases. Germline CDR1 is LGHNA and CDR2 is YSLEER. This CDR3 spans 15 amino acids. The ends lost 1 base at V and 3 bases at J; junction bases unmatched: 5. CDR3 coding DNA: TGCGCCAGCAGCCAAGGGACAGGAGGGGACTATGGCTACACCTTC. This gives the protein CASSQGTGGDYGYTF.

The rearrangement joins TRBV9 to TRBJ1-3; no clear D gene. The CDR3 contains 15 residues. With 4 bases removed from V and 2 bases from J, the gap between germline ends came to 13 bases. CDR1 is SGDLS, CDR2 YYNGEE, per germline. CDR3 sequence (DNA): TGTGCCAGCAGCCCGGACCTAGCCCCTGGAAACACCATATATTTT. Translating gives CASSPDLAPGNTIYF.

The chain uses TRBV30 and TRBJ1-1; D is unclear. CDR1 is GTSNPN, CDR2 SVGIG, per germline (reference sequence). The V end was cut by 3 bases, the J end by 0 bases, with 2 bases between. The CDR3 extends over 11 amino acids. The CDR3 DNA follows: TGTGCCTGGAGACTGAACACTGAAGCTTTCTTT. It codes for CAWRLNTEAFF.

The rearrangement joins TRBV5-1 to TRBJ2-1, with TRBD2 matching 9 bases. Germline assignment: CDR1 SGHRS and CDR2 YFSETQ. This CDR3 is built from 14 residues. Trimming removed 2 bases from V and 5 bases from J; junction bases left unmatched: 2. Written as DNA, the CDR3 is TGCGCCAGCAGCTTCCTAGCGGGGAACAATGAGCAGTTCTTC. Translated: CASSFLAGNNEQFF. The complete variable domain, with remaining parts taken from reference TRBV5-1 and TRBJ2-1, reads KAGVTQTPRYLIKTRGQQVTLSCSPISGHRSVSWYQQTPGQGLQFLFEYFSETQRNKGNFPGRFSGRQFSNSRSEMNVSTLELGDSALYLCASSFLAGNNEQFFGPGTRLTVL.

This chain joins TRBV19 and TRBJ1-2; no clear D. V was trimmed by 7 bases and J by 8 bases, leaving 14 bases between them. Germline loops: CDR1 LNHDA, CDR2 SQIVND (reference sequence). The length of the CDR3 is 12 residues. The DNA of the CDR3 is TGTGCCAGTACTGACGGACGTATGGGCTACACCTTC. This sequence encodes CASTDGRMGYTF.

This chain links TRBV1 with TRBJ1-3. TRBV1 represents a pseudogene. The CDR3 has 11 amino acids. The CDR3 sequence: CTRGGGNTIYF. The CDR3 coding sequence is TGCACCCGAGGCGGAGGAAACACCATATATTTT.

The chain employs TRBV6-4 and TRBJ1-2, with 8 bases lining up with TRBD1. Per the germline V gene, CDR1 is MRHNA and CDR2 is SNTAGT. The CDR3 has 16 amino acids. V lost 1 base, J lost 2 bases, and 6 bases stayed unmatched. CDR3 nucleotide sequence: TGTGCCAGCAGTGACTATAGGACAGGGCTAAACTATGGCTACACCTTC. Encoded protein: CASSDYRTGLNYGYTF.

CDR3 nucleotides: TGTGCCAGCAGCGAGGCAGCCTATGGCTACACCTTC. Residues: CASSEAAYGYTF. The V and J genes are TRBV6-5 and TRBJ1-2; no definite D call. The CDR3 has 12 residues. From germline, CDR1 is MNHEY and CDR2 SVGAGI. V was shortened by 6 bases and J by 4 bases, with 9 bases between the two germline ends.

The chain is built from TRBV6-4 and TRBJ2-7; TRBD2 matches 10 bases. The CDR3 totals 17 residues. The germline CDR1 and CDR2 sequences are MRHNA and SNTAGT. V dropped 10 bases and J dropped 4; count of bases not matched to a gene: 19. CDR3 sequence: CAKPPEREGRGFYEQYF. CDR3 DNA: TGTGCCAAACCACCTGAGCGGGAGGGGCGGGGTTTTTACGAGCAGTACTTC.